Below are 29 T cell receptor beta chains sequenced from a single sample in a study of T-cell reconstitution after alpha-beta-depleted transplantation in children. As it was prepared, the TCRbeta library received unique molecular identifiers. MiXCR was run by TCRdb on the PCR reads, yielding one entry per CDR3 protein. The sample lists about 1,000,000 distinct CDR3 sequences, less than 30% occurring once. This specimen was PBMCs, mostly from graft donor cells, taken 360 days after TCRalphabeta/CD19-depleted stem cell transplant. The receptors were sampled from a boy under two years old who had a stem cell transplant for SCID, so the T cells may come from the graft donor.

J is TRBJ2-1 and V is TRBV12-5; maybe TRBD1 (6 bases). Germline values: CDR1 LGHNT, CDR2 FRNRAP. The length of the CDR3 is 14 residues. V was pared by 5 bases and J by 4 bases, with 12 bases between. The CDR3 loop reads CASGAGASYNEQFF. In DNA, the CDR3 is TGTGCTAGTGGTGCAGGGGCATCTTACAATGAGCAGTTCTTC.

The V gene is TRBV20-1, the J gene TRBJ1-2; D uncertain. This CDR3 has 13 amino acids. V dropped 2 bases and J dropped 6 bases, with 13 bases sitting between them. Per the germline V gene, CDR1 is DFQATT and CDR2 is SNEGSKA (reference sequence). CDR3 protein: CSARMGPGNGYTF. As DNA, the CDR3 is TGCAGTGCTAGAATGGGTCCGGGGAATGGCTACACCTTC.

The rearrangement joins TRBV5-1 to TRBJ1-1; 8 bases align to TRBD1. The ends lost 4 bases at V and 4 bases at J; junction bases unmatched: 9. This CDR3 is 15 amino acids long. Germline assignment: CDR1 SGHRS and CDR2 YFSETQ. As DNA, the CDR3 is TGCGCCAGCAGCCGTCTTCAGGGGGCGAGCACTGAAGCTTTCTTT. It encodes CASSRLQGASTEAFF.

In its sample, this clonotype was seen a few times. V and J are TRBV5-6 and TRBJ1-2; tentatively, D is TRBD1 (6 bases). The CDR3 is made up of 13 amino acids. Trimming cost V 4 bases and J 10 bases, with 17 bases left between them. From germline, CDR1 is SGHDT and CDR2 YYEEEE. CDR3 bases: TGTGCCAGCAGCCAATGGGGGCCCCACGCCTACACCTTC. The encoded protein is CASSQWGPHAYTF.

This clonotype was recorded a few times. The chain joins TRBV7-9 to TRBJ2-7; a weak D match, TRBD1 (6 bases). Trimming removed 3 bases from V and 3 bases from J, with 15 bases in between. CDR1 is SEHNR and CDR2 is FQNEAQ in the germline V gene (reference sequence). CDR3 length: 15 residues. The CDR3 region is CASSFNRAILYEQYF. CDR3 sequence (DNA): TGTGCCAGCAGCTTTAACAGGGCGATTCTCTACGAGCAGTACTTC.

The V and J genes are TRBV12-3 or TRBV12-4 and TRBJ1-5, with 7 bases matching TRBD1. The CDR3 is 18 amino acids. The V and J ends lost 5 bases and 0 bases, in that order; junction bases with no gene match: 13. In DNA form, the CDR3 reads TGTGCCAGCAGTCACCCCCGGGACAGTCCATATAGCAATCAGCCCCAGCATTTT. This encodes CASSHPRDSPYSNQPQHF.

This clonotype was recorded at least ten times. This sequence joins TRBV7-2 and TRBJ2-7, with a weak D call TRBD1 (5 bases). Germline V CDR1 and CDR2: SGHTA, FQGNSA. V dropped 1 base and J dropped 2 bases, with 18 bases sitting between them. CDR3 size: 17 residues. For the CDR3, the DNA is TGTGCCAGCAGCTTAGTCTCGGCCAGGGTATCTGCCTACGAGCAGTACTTC. The encoded protein is CASSLVSARVSAYEQYF.

The V call is TRBV5-5, the J call TRBJ2-5; 7 positions match TRBD1. The CDR3 sequence is 14 residues long. The junction had 3 bases not matched to a gene; V was cut back by 3 bases and J by 1 base. Per germline, CDR1 SGHKS and CDR2 YYEKEE (reference sequence). The CDR3 DNA reads TGTGCCAGCAGCTGGACAGGCCCCCAAGAGACCCAGTACTTC. It encodes CASSWTGPQETQYF.

This sequence joins TRBV27 and TRBJ2-7, with TRBD1 matching over 7 bases. This CDR3 comprises 16 residues. CDR1 MNHEY and CDR2 SMNVEV come from the germline V gene (reference sequence). The trim removed 4 bases at V and 3 bases at J, leaving 12 bases unmatched. The CDR3 here is CASSSRTGLWGYEQYF. The CDR3 coding sequence is TGTGCCAGCAGTTCACGGACAGGACTTTGGGGCTACGAGCAGTACTTC.

V usage is TRBV28 and J usage is TRBJ2-7; TRBD2 is a possible D gene (6 bases). Trimming shortened V by 2 bases and J by 3 bases, and 17 bases separated the two germline ends. In germline, CDR1 is MDHEN, CDR2 SYDVKM. The CDR3 spans 16 residues. Written as DNA, the CDR3 is TGTGCCAGCAGTTTAGAGGGAGGAGGGGCATACTACGAGCAGTACTTC. The encoded protein is CASSLEGGGAYYEQYF. Drawing the rest from reference TRBV28 and TRBJ2-7, the complete variable domain is DVKVTQSSRYLVKRTGEKVFLECVQDMDHENMFWYRQDPGLGLRLIYFSYDVKMKEKGDIPEGYSVSREKKERFSLILESASTNQTSMYLCASSLEGGGAYYEQYFGPGTRLTVT.

The chain recombines TRBV6-5 with TRBJ2-4; D unclear. V lost 0 bases, J lost 1 base, and 7 bases lay in between. CDR1 is MNHEY, CDR2 SVGAGI, per germline. This CDR3 region has 15 residues. CDR3 region: CASSYSISAKNIQYF. The CDR3 nucleotides are TGTGCCAGCAGTTACTCGATTTCGGCCAAAAACATTCAGTACTTC.

This clonotype was seen once. The CDR3 spells CASSAVNRGLATSGQFF. CDR3 in DNA: TGTGCCAGCAGTGCCGTAAACCGCGGACTAGCGACCAGTGGGCAGTTCTTC. J is TRBJ2-1 and V is TRBV25-1; 9 bases are a match to TRBD2. The trim removed 4 bases at V and 12 bases at J, leaving 19 bases unmatched. The CDR3 runs to 17 residues. Looked up from germline, CDR1 is MGHDK and CDR2 is SYGVNS.

The V gene is TRBV10-3, the J gene TRBJ2-7, with D unresolved. Germline-derived CDR1 and CDR2 are ENHRY and SYGVKD. The CDR3 sequence is 14 residues long. The V end lost 2 bases, the J end lost 2 bases, and 10 bases lay between the germline ends. The CDR3 region is CAISEGPVPYEQYF. In DNA form, the CDR3 reads TGTGCCATCAGTGAGGGCCCAGTCCCCTACGAGCAGTACTTC.

This clonotype was seen only a few times. The genes are TRBV6-5 and TRBJ2-1; D not certain. From germline, CDR1 is MNHEY and CDR2 SVGAGI. CDR3 length: 14 amino acids. The germline V and J ends were trimmed by 6 bases and 5 bases, with 14 bases remaining between them. As DNA, the CDR3 is TGTGCCAGCAGGTTATATGAAAGGGACAATGAGCAGTTCTTC. Its protein product is CASRLYERDNEQFF.

The chain links TRBV5-1 to TRBJ2-4; D is undetermined. Germline values: CDR1 SGHRS, CDR2 YFSETQ. The CDR3 consists of 13 residues. V was shortened by 5 bases and J by 0 bases, with 6 bases between the two germline ends. The CDR3 protein is CASRSLAKNIQYF. Written as DNA, the CDR3 is TGCGCCAGCAGAAGTCTAGCCAAAAACATTCAGTACTTC. The entire variable domain, with the rest obtained from reference TRBV5-1 and TRBJ2-4, is as follows: KAGVTQTPRYLIKTRGQQVTLSCSPISGHRSVSWYQQTPGQGLQFLFEYFSETQRNKGNFPGRFSGRQFSNSRSEMNVSTLELGDSALYLCASRSLAKNIQYFGAGTRLSVL.

The chain employs TRBV20-1 and TRBJ1-3; D gene unclear. CDR1 is DFQATT, CDR2 SNEGSKA, per germline (reference sequence). V was trimmed by 0 bases and J by 0 bases, leaving 9 bases between them. The CDR3 covers 15 residues. CDR3 loop: CSARDGLSSGNTIYF. In nucleotides, the CDR3 is TGCAGTGCTAGAGATGGGTTGAGCTCTGGAAACACCATATATTTT.

The V gene is TRBV9, the J gene TRBJ1-4, with a weak D call TRBD1 (5 bases). CDR3 length equals 15 residues. Germline CDR1 SGDLS, CDR2 YYNGEE. The V and J ends lost 0 bases and 4 bases respectively, with 10 bases between them. The CDR3 is CASSVAGRRNEKLFF. CDR3 nucleotide sequence: TGTGCCAGCAGCGTAGCGGGGCGCCGTAATGAAAAACTGTTTTTT. Full variable domain (remainder filled in from reference TRBV9 and TRBJ1-4): DSGVTQTPKHLITATGQRVTLRCSPRSGDLSVYWYQQSLDQGLQFLIQYYNGEERAKGNILERFSAQQFPDLHSELNLSSLELGDSALYFCASSVAGRRNEKLFFGSGTQLSVL.

The rearrangement joins TRBV24-1 to TRBJ2-3, with 8 bases lining up with TRBD2. With V trimmed by 9 bases and J by 6 bases, 7 bases remained unmatched. The CDR3 covers 13 residues. CDR1 and CDR2 (germline): KGHDR, SFDVKD. The CDR3 region has the DNA TGTGCCACCGCCGGGGGGGCCCCGGATACGCAGTATTTT. It translates to CATAGGAPDTQYF.

The J gene is TRBJ2-7, the V gene TRBV12-3 or TRBV12-4; TRBD1 matches 8 bases. The CDR3 sequence is 14 residues long. The trim removed 7 bases at V and 7 bases at J, leaving 12 bases unmatched. CDR3 DNA: TGTGCCAGCACCCCGGACAGGGTAAACTCTGAGCAGTACTTC. Its protein product is CASTPDRVNSEQYF.

The chain employs TRBV5-1 and TRBJ2-5; D gene unclear. Between the trimmed V and J ends, which lost 0 bases and 3 bases, there was a span of 9 bases. The CDR3 sequence is 14 residues long. Germline CDR1 and CDR2: SGHRS and YFSETQ. Written as DNA, the CDR3 is TGCGCCAGCAGCTTGGACCCTCACAAAGAGACCCAGTACTTC. Translating it yields CASSLDPHKETQYF.

The J gene is TRBJ2-3, the V gene TRBV20-1; TRBD2 agrees at 7 bases. Germline CDR1 reads DFQATT; CDR2 reads SNEGSKA (reference sequence). This CDR3 has 14 residues. The junction had 7 bases not matched to a gene; V was cut back by 3 bases and J by 4 bases. The CDR3 reads CSARGEGQPDTQYF. The CDR3, as DNA: TGCAGTGCTAGGGGGGAGGGGCAACCAGATACGCAGTATTTT.

This clonotype was seen a handful of times. V gene TRBV9 combines with J gene TRBJ2-1; D might be TRBD2 (6 bases). The CDR3 sequence is 13 residues long. V lost 0 bases, J lost 10 bases, and 11 bases lay in between. Per the germline V gene, CDR1 is SGDLS and CDR2 is YYNGEE. The CDR3 spells CASSVERAGEQFF. For the CDR3, the DNA is TGTGCCAGCAGCGTAGAACGGGCGGGGGAGCAGTTCTTC. The full variable domain, its missing parts supplied by reference TRBV9 and TRBJ2-1, is DSGVTQTPKHLITATGQRVTLRCSPRSGDLSVYWYQQSLDQGLQFLIQYYNGEERAKGNILERFSAQQFPDLHSELNLSSLELGDSALYFCASSVERAGEQFFGPGTRLTVL.

V is TRBV7-9 and J is TRBJ1-1, with 9 nucleotides matching TRBD1. Germline lookup yields CDR1 SEHNR and CDR2 FQNEAQ (reference sequence). The V and J ends lost 4 bases and 3 bases, in that order; junction bases with no gene match: 3. The CDR3 is 14 amino acids. The CDR3 is CASSSGQGHTEAFF. Here the CDR3 DNA reads TGTGCCAGCAGCTCCGGACAGGGGCACACTGAAGCTTTCTTT.

The chain couples TRBV11-2 to TRBJ2-3; TRBD2 matches at 11 bases. With V trimmed by 3 bases and J by 0 bases, 2 bases remained unmatched. Per germline, CDR1 SGHAT and CDR2 FQNNGV. This CDR3 has 16 amino acids. The CDR3 sequence: CASSFSGGVSTDTQYF. CDR3 sequence (DNA): TGTGCCAGCAGCTTTAGCGGGGGGGTTAGCACAGATACGCAGTATTTT.

This chain connects TRBV28 to TRBJ2-3; D ambiguous. Per the germline V gene, CDR1 is MDHEN and CDR2 is SYDVKM. The CDR3 contains 14 residues. V was clipped by 3 bases and J by 2 bases, with 9 bases between them. CDR3 DNA: TGTGCCAGCAGTTTTCTACCAATCACAGATACGCAGTATTTT. Protein sequence: CASSFLPITDTQYF.

On this clonotype: This could be a read error, since a much larger clone is one nucleotide away. The chain is built from TRBV6-2 or TRBV6-3 and TRBJ2-2; D is uncertain. V lost 0 bases, J lost 7 bases, and 3 bases lay in between. Germline loops: CDR1 MNHEY, CDR2 SVGEGT. The CDR3 covers 12 residues. CDR3 in amino acids: CASSYSIGELFF. The CDR3 coding sequence is TGTGCCAGCAGTTACTCGATCGGGGAGCTGTTTTTT.

This clonotype was seen a few times. The chain is built from TRBV2 and TRBJ1-5, with D uncertain. The CDR3 contains 17 residues. V was cut by 7 bases and J by 1 base, with 20 bases left in between. CDR1 and CDR2 (germline): SNHLY, FYNNEI. The CDR3 DNA is TGTGCCAGCACCCCTTCCTCCAAAACAGCCAGCAATCAGCCCCAGCATTTT. It encodes CASTPSSKTASNQPQHF.

The rearrangement joins TRBV29-1 to TRBJ2-2; a possible D gene is TRBD1 (6 bases). Trimming removed 1 base at V and 6 bases at J, with 15 bases between. Germline CDR1 reads SQVTM; CDR2 reads ANQGSEA. The CDR3 has 15 amino acids. The CDR3 DNA reads as TGCAGCGTTGAAGGGGTGCCAGGGGTAGCCGGGGAGCTGTTTTTT. Residues: CSVEGVPGVAGELFF.

This clonotype was counted between two and nine times. J is TRBJ2-1 and V is TRBV24-1; possibly TRBD2 for D (6 bases). Between the trimmed V and J ends, which lost 2 bases and 5 bases, there was a span of 9 bases. From germline, CDR1 is KGHDR and CDR2 SFDVKD. The CDR3 spans 14 residues. The DNA for the CDR3 is TGTGCCACCAGTGATTGGGGACTGGACAATGAGCAGTTCTTC. It specifies CATSDWGLDNEQFF.